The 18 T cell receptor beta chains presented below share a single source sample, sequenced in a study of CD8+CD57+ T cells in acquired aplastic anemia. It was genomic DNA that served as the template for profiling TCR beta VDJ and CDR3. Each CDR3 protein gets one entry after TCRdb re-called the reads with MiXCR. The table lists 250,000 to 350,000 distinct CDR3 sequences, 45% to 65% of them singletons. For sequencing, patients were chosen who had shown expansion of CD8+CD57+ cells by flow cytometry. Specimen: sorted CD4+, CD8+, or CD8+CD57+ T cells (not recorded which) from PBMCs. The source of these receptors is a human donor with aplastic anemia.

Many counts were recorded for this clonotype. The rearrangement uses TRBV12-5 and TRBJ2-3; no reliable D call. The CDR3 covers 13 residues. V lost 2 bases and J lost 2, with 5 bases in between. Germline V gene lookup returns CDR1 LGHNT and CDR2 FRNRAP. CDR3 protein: CASGLRLTDTQYF. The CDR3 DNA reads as TGTGCTAGTGGTTTGAGGCTCACAGATACGCAGTATTTT. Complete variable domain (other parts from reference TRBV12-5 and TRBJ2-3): DARVTQTPRHKVTEMGQEVTMRCQPILGHNTVFWYRQTMMQGLELLAYFRNRAPLDDSGMPKDRFSAEMPDATLATLKIQPSEPRDSAVYFCASGLRLTDTQYFGPGTRLTVL.

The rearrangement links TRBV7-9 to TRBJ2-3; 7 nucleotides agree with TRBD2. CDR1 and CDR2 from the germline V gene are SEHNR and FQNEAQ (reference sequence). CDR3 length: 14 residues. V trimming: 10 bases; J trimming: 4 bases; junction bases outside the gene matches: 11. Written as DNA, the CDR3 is TGTGCCACCCTCCGGGGGGTGCGCGCAGATACGCAGTATTTT. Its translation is CATLRGVRADTQYF.

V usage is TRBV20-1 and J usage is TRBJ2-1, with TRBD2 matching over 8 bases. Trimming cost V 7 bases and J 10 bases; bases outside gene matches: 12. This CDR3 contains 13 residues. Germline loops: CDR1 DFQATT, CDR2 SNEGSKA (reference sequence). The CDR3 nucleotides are TGCAGTGTCGAAGAGGTAGCGGGATGGGAGCAGTTCTTC. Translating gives CSVEEVAGWEQFF.

The CDR3 protein is CAWSELSSYNSPLHF. The CDR3 DNA sequence: TGTGCCTGGAGTGAGTTGAGCTCCTATAATTCACCCCTCCACTTT. V and J are TRBV30 and TRBJ1-6; D remains ambiguous. The germline V gene encodes CDR1 GTSNPN and CDR2 SVGIG (reference sequence). The CDR3 spans 15 residues. V lost 1 base and J 0 bases, leaving 7 bases between the germline ends.

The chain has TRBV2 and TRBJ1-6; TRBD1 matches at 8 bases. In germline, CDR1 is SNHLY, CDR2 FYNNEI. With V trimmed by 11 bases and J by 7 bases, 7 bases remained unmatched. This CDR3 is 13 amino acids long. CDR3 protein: CAGRTGRNSPLHF. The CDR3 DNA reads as TGTGCCGGGCGGACAGGGCGAAATTCACCCCTCCACTTT.

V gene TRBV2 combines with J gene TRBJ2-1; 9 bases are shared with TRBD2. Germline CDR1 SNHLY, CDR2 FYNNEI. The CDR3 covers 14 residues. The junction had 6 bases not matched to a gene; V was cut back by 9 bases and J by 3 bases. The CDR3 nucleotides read TGTGCCAGTTTGAATAGCGGGAGCTACAATGAGCAGTTCTTC. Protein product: CASLNSGSYNEQFF. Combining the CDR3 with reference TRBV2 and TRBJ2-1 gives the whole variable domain EPEVTQTPSHQVTQMGQEVILRCVPISNHLYFYWYRQILGQKVEFLVSFYNNEISEKSEIFDDQFSVERPDGSNFTLKIRSTKLEDSAMYFCASLNSGSYNEQFFGPGTRLTVL.

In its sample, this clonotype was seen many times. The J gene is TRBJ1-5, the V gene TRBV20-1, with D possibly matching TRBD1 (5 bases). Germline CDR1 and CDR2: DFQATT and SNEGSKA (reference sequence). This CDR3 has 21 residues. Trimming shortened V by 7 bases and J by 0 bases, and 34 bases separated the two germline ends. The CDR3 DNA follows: TGCAGTGTACGCGGGACCCCCCCAGCGGGCGTGGGAGGGTTTAGCAATCAGCCCCAGCATTTT. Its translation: CSVRGTPPAGVGGFSNQPQHF.

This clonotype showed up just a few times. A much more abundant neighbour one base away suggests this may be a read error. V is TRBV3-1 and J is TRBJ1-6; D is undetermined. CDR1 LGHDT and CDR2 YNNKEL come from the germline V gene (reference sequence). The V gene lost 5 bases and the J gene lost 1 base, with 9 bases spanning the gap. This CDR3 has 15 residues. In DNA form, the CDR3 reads TGTGCCAGCAGCTACGGGGTGTCCTATAATTCACCCCTCCACTTT. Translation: CASSYGVSYNSPLHF.

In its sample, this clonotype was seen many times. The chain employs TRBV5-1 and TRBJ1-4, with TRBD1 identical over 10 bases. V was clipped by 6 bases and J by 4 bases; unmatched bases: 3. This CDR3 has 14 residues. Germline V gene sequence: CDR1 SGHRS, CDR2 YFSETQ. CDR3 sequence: CASTGQGVNEKLFF. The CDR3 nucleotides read TGCGCCAGCACCGGACAGGGGGTTAATGAAAAACTGTTTTTT.

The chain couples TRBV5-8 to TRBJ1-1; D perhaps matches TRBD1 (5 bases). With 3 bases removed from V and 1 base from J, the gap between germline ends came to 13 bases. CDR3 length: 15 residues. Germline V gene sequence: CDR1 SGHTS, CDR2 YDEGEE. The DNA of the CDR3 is TGTGCCAGCAGCTCACGGTCCCAGGGGAACACTGAAGCTTTCTTT. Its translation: CASSSRSQGNTEAFF.

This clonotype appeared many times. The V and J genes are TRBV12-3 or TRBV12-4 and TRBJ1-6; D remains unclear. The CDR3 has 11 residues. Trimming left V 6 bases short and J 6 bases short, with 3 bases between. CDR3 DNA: TGTGCCAGCAGATGTAATTCACCCCTCCACTTT. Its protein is CASRCNSPLHF.

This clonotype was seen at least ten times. DNA for the CDR3: TGCGCCAGCTGCCCCGGGCTGGGGGGCCATTACAATGAGCAGTTCTTC. Translation gives CASCPGLGGHYNEQFF. This chain uses TRBV5-1 with TRBJ2-1, with D perhaps given as TRBD1 or TRBD2 (6 bases each). Germline V gene data show CDR1 as SGHRS and CDR2 as YFSETQ. Trimming took 7 bases from V and 4 from J, leaving 21 bases between them. CDR3 length: 16 residues.

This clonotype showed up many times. The CDR3 is CASSGGGSNPTNTGELFF. The CDR3 bases are TGTGCCAGCAGTGGTGGGGGCAGCAACCCGACGAACACCGGGGAGCTGTTTTTT. This chain connects TRBV6-4 to TRBJ2-2, with a weak D call TRBD1 (6 bases). CDR3 size: 18 residues. The germline gives CDR1 MRHNA, CDR2 SNTAGT. V was shortened by 4 bases and J by 0 bases, with 18 bases between the two germline ends.

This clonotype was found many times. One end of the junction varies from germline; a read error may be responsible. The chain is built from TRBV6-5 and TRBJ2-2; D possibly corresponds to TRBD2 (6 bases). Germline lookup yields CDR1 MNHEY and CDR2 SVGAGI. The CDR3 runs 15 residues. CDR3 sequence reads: CASSPPGLSPGKLFF. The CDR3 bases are TGTGCCAGCAGTCCGCCGGGACTCTCCCCCGGGAAGCTGTTTTTT.

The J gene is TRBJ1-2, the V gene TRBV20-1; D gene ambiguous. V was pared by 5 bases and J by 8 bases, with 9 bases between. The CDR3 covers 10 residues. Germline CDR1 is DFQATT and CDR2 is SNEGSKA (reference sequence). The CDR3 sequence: CSAPLGGYTF. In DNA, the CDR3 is TGCAGTGCTCCCCTTGGAGGCTACACCTTC.

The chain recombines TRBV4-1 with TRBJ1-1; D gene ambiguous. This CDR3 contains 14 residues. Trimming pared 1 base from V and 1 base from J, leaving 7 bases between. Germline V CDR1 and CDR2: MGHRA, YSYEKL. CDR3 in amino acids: CASSQVQANTEAFF. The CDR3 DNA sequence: TGCGCCAGCAGCCAAGTGCAAGCGAACACTGAAGCTTTCTTT.

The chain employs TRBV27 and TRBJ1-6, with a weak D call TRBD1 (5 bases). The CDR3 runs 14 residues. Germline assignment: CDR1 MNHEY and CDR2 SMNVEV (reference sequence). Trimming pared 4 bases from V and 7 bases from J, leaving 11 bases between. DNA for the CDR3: TGTGCCAGCAGTTCACCCGGGACCAATTCACCCCTCCACTTT. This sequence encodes CASSSPGTNSPLHF.

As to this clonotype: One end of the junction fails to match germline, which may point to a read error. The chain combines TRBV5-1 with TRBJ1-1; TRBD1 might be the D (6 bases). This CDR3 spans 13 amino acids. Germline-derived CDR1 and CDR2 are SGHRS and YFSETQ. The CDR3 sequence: CASSLQGATEASF. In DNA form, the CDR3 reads TGTGCCAGCAGCTTACAGGGAGCCACTGAAGCTTCCTTT.